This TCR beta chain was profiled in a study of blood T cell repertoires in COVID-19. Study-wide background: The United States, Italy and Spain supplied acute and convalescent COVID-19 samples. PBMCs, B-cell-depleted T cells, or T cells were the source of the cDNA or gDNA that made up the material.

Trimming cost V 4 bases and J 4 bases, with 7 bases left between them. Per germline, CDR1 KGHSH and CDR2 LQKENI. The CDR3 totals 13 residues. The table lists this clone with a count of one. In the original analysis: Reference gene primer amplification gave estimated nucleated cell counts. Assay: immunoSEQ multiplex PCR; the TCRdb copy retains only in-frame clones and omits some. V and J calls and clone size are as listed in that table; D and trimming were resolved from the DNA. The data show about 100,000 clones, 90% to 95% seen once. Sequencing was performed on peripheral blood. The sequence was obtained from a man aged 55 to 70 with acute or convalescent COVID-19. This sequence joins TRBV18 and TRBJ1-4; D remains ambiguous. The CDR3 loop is CASSRDLNEKLFF. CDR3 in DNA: TGTGCCAGCTCACGAGATCTTAATGAAAAACTGTTTTTT. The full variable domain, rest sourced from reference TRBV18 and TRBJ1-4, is NAGVMQNPRHLVRRRGQEARLRCSPMKGHSHVYWYRQLPEEGLKFMVYLQKENIIDESGMPKERFSAEFPKEGPSILRIQQVVRGDSAAYFCASSRDLNEKLFFGSGTQLSVL.